Described below is a single T cell receptor beta chain sequence and its context. The CDR3 totals 13 residues. Germline V gives CDR1 SGHRS, CDR2 YFSETQ. The V and J ends lost 4 bases and 3 bases respectively, with 8 bases between them. This entry comes from a study of blood T cell repertoires in COVID-19. This table comes from immunoSEQ multiplex PCR, and its TCRdb copy is limited to in-frame clones, with some not included. The sample consists of 300,000 or so clones, roughly 90% of them appearing once. The clonotype comes from a man aged 60-69 years who had recovered from COVID-19. Sequencing was done on a sample of PBMCs or T cells enriched from blood (not recorded which). The V gene is TRBV5-1, the J gene TRBJ2-1; no clear D. CDR3 bases: TGCGCCAGCAGCGAAACGGGCTACAATGAGCAGTTCTTC. As protein: CASSETGYNEQFF.